The 15 T cell receptor beta chains in this list originate from one sample, sequenced in a study of T cell repertoires in cytomegalovirus infection. TCRdb re-analysed the reads in MiXCR, keeping a single row per CDR3 protein. The sample shows about 130,000 distinct CDR3 sequences, more than 20% of them seen only once. No antigen is known for these receptors. Sequenced material: PBMCs, sequenced either directly or after in vitro stimulation (not recorded which). Receptors originate from a human donor in good health (CMV status not recorded). Some clones in this sample may be carry-over from other donors' samples.

This clonotype came up a few times. The gene calls are TRBV19 and TRBJ2-6; 13 nucleotides match TRBD2. V dropped 4 bases and J dropped 4; count of bases not matched to a gene: 13. The CDR3 is made up of 20 amino acids. CDR1 is LNHDA, CDR2 SQIVND, per germline (reference sequence). The CDR3 region is CASSSTSGRVLASGANVLTF. The CDR3 nucleotides are TGTGCCAGTAGTAGTACTAGCGGGAGGGTCTTGGCTTCAGGGGCCAACGTCCTGACTTTC.

V usage is TRBV20-1 and J usage is TRBJ2-3; 12 bases align to TRBD1. Trimming at V came to 2 bases and at J to 1 base, leaving 4 bases not matched to a gene. Germline lookup yields CDR1 DFQATT and CDR2 SNEGSKA (reference sequence). The CDR3 has 16 residues. The CDR3 coding sequence is TGCAGTGCTAGATCGAGGGACAGGGGGCGCACAGATACGCAGTATTTT. It yields the protein CSARSRDRGRTDTQYF.

The V call is TRBV24-1, the J call TRBJ2-1; perhaps TRBD2 as D (5 bases). The V gene's germline CDR1 is KGHDR and CDR2 SFDVKD. V shed 3 bases and J shed 0 bases, with 8 bases lying between them. The CDR3 length is 15 residues. The CDR3: CATSDTSGSYNEQFF. CDR3 coding DNA: TGTGCCACCAGTGATACAAGCGGCTCCTACAATGAGCAGTTCTTC.

The chain uses TRBV7-9 and TRBJ2-1; 11 nucleotides align to TRBD2. The V segment lost 4 bases and the J segment 6 bases; nucleotides outside the gene matches: 8. The CDR3 is made up of 16 amino acids. The germline gives CDR1 SEHNR, CDR2 FQNEAQ (reference sequence). CDR3 region: CASSSTTSGDPNEQFF. The DNA of the CDR3 is TGTGCCAGCAGCTCCACGACTAGCGGGGACCCCAATGAGCAGTTCTTC.

This clonotype was seen ten or more times. CDR3: CASSSTPGAYEQYV. The CDR3 DNA follows: TGTGCCAGCAGCTCCACCCCGGGAGCCTACGAGCAGTACGTC. The chain couples TRBV11-3 to TRBJ2-7; D possibly corresponds to TRBD2 (6 bases). Per germline, CDR1 SGHNT and CDR2 YENEEA. Trimming removed 4 bases at V and 2 bases at J, with 12 bases between. The CDR3 totals 14 residues.

At least ten counts were recorded for this clonotype. The gene calls are TRBV4-3 and TRBJ2-4; D is perhaps TRBD1 or TRBD2 (5 bases each). Trimming pared 4 bases from V and 1 base from J, leaving 14 bases between. Germline V CDR1 and CDR2: LGHNA, YSLEER. The length of the CDR3 is 16 residues. CDR3 residues: CASSPGLSSAKNIQYF. CDR3 bases: TGCGCCAGCAGCCCGGGGCTCAGCTCGGCCAAAAACATTCAGTACTTC.

This clonotype showed up many times. This chain links TRBV7-6 with TRBJ2-7; 7 nucleotides agree with TRBD2. Germline assignment: CDR1 SGHVS and CDR2 FNYEAQ. CDR3 length: 16 amino acids. V gave up 5 bases and J gave up 2 bases; unmatched junction bases: 12. The CDR3 protein is CASSEPCASGPYEQYV. For the CDR3, the DNA is TGTGCCAGCAGCGAACCTTGTGCTAGCGGCCCCTACGAGCAGTACGTC.

The V and J genes are TRBV7-2 and TRBJ2-1; 10 bases match TRBD1. Losses at the gene ends were 5 bases for V and 3 bases for J; bases not matched to a gene: 4. The CDR3 loop spans 15 amino acids. Germline CDR1 is SGHTA and CDR2 is FQGNSA. This CDR3 reads CASSVGQGIYNEQFF. CDR3 nucleotides: TGTGCCAGCAGCGTGGGACAGGGGATCTACAATGAGCAGTTCTTC.

This chain uses TRBV7-2 with TRBJ2-1, with 8 bases lining up with TRBD2. Losses at the gene ends were 1 base for V and 0 bases for J; bases not matched to a gene: 14. The CDR3 is 20 amino acids. In germline, CDR1 is SGHTA, CDR2 FQGNSA. The CDR3 DNA follows: TGTGCCAGCAGCTTAGTCAAGAGTCGGGAGGGAAGGAGCTCCTACAATGAGCAGTTCTTC. Protein: CASSLVKSREGRSSYNEQFF.

This chain links TRBV7-9 with TRBJ1-1; tentatively, D is TRBD1 (5 bases). The germline CDR1 and CDR2 sequences are SEHNR and FQNEAQ (reference sequence). Trimming cost V 5 bases and J 3 bases, with 19 bases left between them. The CDR3 is 16 amino acids. CDR3 bases: TGTGCCAGCAGCCTACTAGGACCTGGGGGTGACACTGAAGCTTTCTTT. Translated: CASSLLGPGGDTEAFF.

Ten or more counts support this clonotype. The chain couples TRBV7-2 to TRBJ2-7; the D gene is possibly TRBD2 (7 bases). CDR1 SGHTA and CDR2 FQGNSA come from the germline V gene. V lost 6 bases and J lost 6, with 21 bases in between. CDR3 size: 15 residues. CDR3 protein: CASREWSGTSSEQYV. CDR3 DNA sequence: TGTGCCAGCAGGGAATGGAGCGGGACATCGAGCGAGCAGTACGTC.

Many counts were recorded for this clonotype. V is TRBV7-8 and J is TRBJ1-1; no clear D gene. The CDR3 totals 13 residues. Germline CDR1 reads SGHVS; CDR2 reads FQNEAQ. The germline V and J ends were trimmed by 2 bases and 0 bases, with 4 bases remaining between them. The CDR3 nucleotides are TGTGCCAGCAGCTTAAAGGTGAACACTGAAGCTTTCTTT. It translates to CASSLKVNTEAFF. The full variable domain, in which reference TRBV7-8 and TRBJ1-1 provide the parts outside the CDR3, is GAGVSQSPRYKVAKRGQDVALRCDPISGHVSLFWYQQALGQGPEFLTYFQNEAQLDKSGLPSDRFFAERPEGSVSTLKIQRTQQEDSAVYLCASSLKVNTEAFFGQGTRLTVV.

Here the CDR3 reads CASSTRTGGNEKLFF. CDR3 sequence (DNA): TGTGCCAGCAGTACCCGGACAGGCGGTAATGAAAAACTGTTTTTT. J is TRBJ1-4 and V is TRBV12-3 or TRBV12-4, with 7 bases identical to TRBD1. Germline trimming cut 5 bases from V and 4 bases from J; bases unmatched to any gene: 7. The CDR3 has 15 residues.

The chain carries TRBV12-3 or TRBV12-4 and TRBJ2-2, with D tentatively TRBD1 (5 bases). Deletions cut 3 bases from V and 4 bases from J, with 9 bases between. This CDR3 comprises 14 residues. The CDR3 coding sequence is TGTGCCAGCAGTTTCAATGGGGCCACCGGGGAGCTGTTTTTT. Its translation is CASSFNGATGELFF.

The DNA of the CDR3 is TGTGCCAGCAGCCTACCTCCTTGGACAGATGATTCGGAAGCTTTCTTT. This encodes CASSLPPWTDDSEAFF. The V gene is TRBV7-6, the J gene TRBJ1-1; D possibly corresponds to TRBD1 (6 bases). Trimming cost V 5 bases and J 8 bases, with 24 bases left between them. Germline V lookup: CDR1 SGHVS, CDR2 FNYEAQ. The CDR3 contains 16 residues.